A single sample gave rise to the 7 T cell receptor beta chains below, sequenced in a study of beta chain features in type 1 diabetes. Study-level results: The study found moderately but significantly shorter TCRB CDR3s in all four CD4+ subsets of Type 1 diabetes patients.

These receptors' targets are unknown. Expressed TCRB transcripts were sequenced after all isolated RNA was converted to cDNA. Clones were read by immunoSEQ multiplex PCR, and TCRdb kept only the in-frame ones, dropping some. The repertoire has hundreds of thousands of clones, 11% to 15% of them found once; the top ten carry roughly 0.04%. Sequencing used naive CD4+ T cells from blood. These receptors were collected from a young man with type 1 diabetes.

Comments on this clone: This CDR3 is also generated by other DNA sequences in the sample. The chain recombines TRBV7-2 with TRBJ1-3; D is perhaps TRBD1 (6 bases). CDR3 length equals 14 residues. From germline, CDR1 is SGHTA and CDR2 FQGNSA. V lost 5 bases, J lost 4 bases, and 12 bases lay in between. The DNA of the CDR3 is TGTGCCAGCAGCCGTACAGGGACCGGAAACACCATATATTTT. Its protein product is CASSRTGTGNTIYF.

V gene TRBV29-1 combines with J gene TRBJ2-1; D not certain. Germline values: CDR1 SQVTM, CDR2 ANQGSEA. The CDR3 totals 12 residues. The germline V and J ends were trimmed by 3 bases and 4 bases, with 7 bases remaining between them. In DNA form, the CDR3 reads TGCAGCGTTGAGCCCTCATACAATGAGCAGTTCTTC. Residues: CSVEPSYNEQFF.

The chain is built from TRBV7-8 and TRBJ2-2; D perhaps matches TRBD2 (6 bases). The CDR3 covers 13 residues. V lost 0 bases and J 13 bases, leaving 12 bases between the germline ends. Looked up from germline, CDR1 is SGHVS and CDR2 is FQNEAQ. CDR3 residues: CASSLASEGGLFF. For the CDR3, the DNA is TGTGCCAGCAGCTTAGCGTCGGAGGGAGGGCTGTTTTTT.

The sample holds a few counts of this clone. The rearrangement uses TRBV19 and TRBJ2-1; D uncertain. The germline V gene encodes CDR1 LNHDA and CDR2 SQIVND (reference sequence). The germline V and J ends were trimmed by 0 bases and 6 bases, with 9 bases remaining between them. This CDR3 spans 14 amino acids. CDR3 loop: CASSIDRPRNEQFF. The CDR3 DNA reads TGTGCCAGTAGTATAGACAGGCCCCGCAATGAGCAGTTCTTC.

This chain links TRBV28 with TRBJ2-7; D gene uncertain. The CDR3 sequence is 14 residues long. Trimming cost V 5 bases and J 2 bases, with 13 bases left between them. Germline V lookup: CDR1 MDHEN, CDR2 SYDVKM. CDR3 in amino acids: CASSPGPKPYEQYF. The CDR3 DNA follows: TGTGCCAGCAGTCCGGGTCCCAAGCCCTACGAGCAGTACTTC.

Points on this clone: Germline and junction disagree at one end, which may indicate a read error. CDR3 loop: CASSPGGGSTDTQYF. In nucleotides, the CDR3 is TGTGCTAGCAGTCCAGGCGGCGGGAGCACAGATACGCAGTATTTT. J is TRBJ2-3 and V is TRBV7-7, with D possibly matching TRBD2 (5 bases). This CDR3 contains 15 residues. Germline V gives CDR1 SSHAT, CDR2 FNYEAQ (reference sequence).

The genes are TRBV9 and TRBJ2-2, with D unresolved. Trimming took off 9 bases at V and 3 bases at J, with 9 bases between the two ends. CDR1 is SGDLS, CDR2 YYNGEE, per germline. This CDR3 has 12 amino acids. This chain's CDR3 is CATGRDTGELFF. In nucleotides, the CDR3 is TGTGCCACCGGTAGAGACACCGGGGAGCTGTTTTTT.